This T cell receptor (beta chain) was documented in a study of PD-L1 blockade in urothelial cancer. V was clipped by 4 bases and J by 0 bases, with 10 bases between them. The CDR3 sequence is 14 residues long. Germline-derived CDR1 and CDR2 are SGHRS and YFSETQ. The method was immunoSEQ multiplex PCR; TCRdb's version includes in-frame clones alone and lacks a portion of them. The table lists 90,000 to 130,000 clones, about 91% of them singletons. Time point indicated: peripheral blood 6 weeks after treatment start. The sequences come from PBMCs, collected around atezolizumab (anti-PD-L1) treatment. This sequence originates from a man in his fifties or sixties with urothelial cancer. The rearrangement links TRBV5-1 to TRBJ1-1; no firm D call. This CDR3 is CASSPVSLNTEAFF. The CDR3 DNA follows: TGCGCCAGCAGCCCAGTCTCCCTGAACACTGAAGCTTTCTTT.